Shown below are 23 T cell receptor beta chains from a single sample sequenced in a study of T cells in Graves' hyperthyroidism and ophthalmopathy. Amplification targeted TCR beta CDR3 regions from RNA transcripts. Initially, a first-round RT-PCR of the TCR CDR3 employed the HTBI primer set. TCRdb re-analysed the multiplex PCR reads in MiXCR, keeping a single row per CDR3 protein. Of approximately 690,000 distinct CDR3 sequences listed, 20% are singletons. Sequenced sample: blood. Receptor source: a man aged 30 to 45 with Graves' ophthalmopathy.

J is TRBJ2-7 and V is TRBV20-1; TRBD2 matches at 10 bases. This CDR3 region has 15 residues. With V trimmed by 4 bases and J by 0 bases, 6 bases remained unmatched. The germline V gene has CDR1 DFQATT and CDR2 SNEGSKA (reference sequence). CDR3 region: CSAKTSGSLSYEQYF. The CDR3 DNA sequence: TGCAGTGCTAAGACTAGCGGGTCCCTCTCCTACGAGCAGTACTTC.

This clonotype appeared many times. The chain carries TRBV18 and TRBJ2-1; D gene unclear. The CDR3 is 14 residues long. Trimming stripped 0 bases from V and 3 bases from J, with 6 bases between. The V gene's germline CDR1 is KGHSH and CDR2 LQKENI. The CDR3 DNA reads as TGTGCCAGCTCACCACCGATCGGCTACAATGAGCAGTTCTTC. It yields the protein CASSPPIGYNEQFF.

The chain couples TRBV29-1 to TRBJ1-5, with D tentatively TRBD1 (6 bases). Deletions cut 4 bases from V and 2 bases from J, with 9 bases between. Germline V gene lookup returns CDR1 SQVTM and CDR2 ANQGSEA. The CDR3 spans 13 residues. For the CDR3, the DNA is TGCAGCGTTGTGAACAGGGGCAATCAGCCCCAGCATTTT. It codes for CSVVNRGNQPQHF.

This clonotype was observed a handful of times. The chain recombines TRBV19 with TRBJ2-1; D is undetermined. Per the germline V gene, CDR1 is LNHDA and CDR2 is SQIVND (reference sequence). The CDR3 spans 15 residues. Trimming took off 1 base at V and 2 bases at J, with 9 bases between the two ends. The CDR3 DNA follows: TGTGCCAGTAGTATAGGGAGAGTAACCTACAATGAGCAGTTCTTC. Its translation: CASSIGRVTYNEQFF. Full variable domain (rest looked up from reference TRBV19 and TRBJ2-1): DGGITQSPKYLFRKEGQNVTLSCEQNLNHDAMYWYRQDPGQGLRLIYYSQIVNDFQKGDIAEGYSVSREKKESFPLTVTSAQKNPTAFYLCASSIGRVTYNEQFFGPGTRLTVL.

A note on this clonotype: The junction departs from germline at one end; a sequencing error may be responsible. The genes are TRBV28 and TRBJ2-5, with 7 bases matching TRBD1. Germline CDR1 is MDHEN and CDR2 is SYDVKM. The length of the CDR3 is 16 residues. The CDR3 region has the DNA TGTGCCAACAGTCCCCCACCGACAGGGTCTTTTAAGACCCAGTACTTC. It yields the protein CANSPPPTGSFKTQYF.

The rearrangement joins TRBV6-2 or TRBV6-3 to TRBJ1-5; D may be TRBD1 (5 bases). The CDR3 covers 16 residues. V lost 0 bases, J lost 7 bases, and 16 bases lay in between. Germline-derived CDR1 and CDR2 are MNHEY and SVGEGT. For the CDR3, the DNA is TGTGCCAGCAGTTACTCCTTAGGCAGGGAAGGACAGCCCCAGCATTTT. The encoded protein is CASSYSLGREGQPQHF.

This clonotype was counted ten times or more. The rearrangement joins TRBV24-1 to TRBJ2-3; no reliable D call. This CDR3 is built from 14 residues. The V gene's germline CDR1 is KGHDR and CDR2 SFDVKD. V was cut by 8 bases and J by 2 bases, with 13 bases left in between. As DNA, the CDR3 is TGTGCCACCACCAGTGGAATTGACACAGATACGCAGTATTTT. It yields the protein CATTSGIDTDTQYF.

For this clonotype: A much larger clone lies a single base off, so this may be a read error. The V gene is TRBV28, the J gene TRBJ1-1; tentative D call: TRBD1 (6 bases). The CDR3 runs 15 residues. Trimming removed 6 bases at V and 4 bases at J, with 18 bases between. Germline values: CDR1 MDHEN, CDR2 SYDVKM. The CDR3 spells CASRPLDRLSTEAFF. The CDR3 bases are TGTGCCAGCAGACCCCTCGACAGGCTGAGCACTGAAGCTTTCTTT.

Many counts were recorded for this clonotype. The rearrangement uses TRBV5-1 and TRBJ2-7, with D perhaps TRBD2 (6 bases). Trimming removed 3 bases at V and 0 bases at J, with 16 bases between. Germline V gene sequence: CDR1 SGHRS, CDR2 YFSETQ. The length of the CDR3 is 16 residues. CDR3: CASSSNGGTSSYEQYF. The CDR3 DNA sequence: TGCGCCAGCAGCTCAAATGGGGGGACGAGCTCCTACGAGCAGTACTTC.

The V call is TRBV3-1, the J call TRBJ2-5; D might be TRBD1 or TRBD2, each matching 5 bases. CDR1 LGHDT and CDR2 YNNKEL come from the germline V gene (reference sequence). Trimming pared 2 bases from V and 5 bases from J, leaving 18 bases between. The CDR3 runs 16 residues. The CDR3 bases are TGTGCCAGCAGCCAACGGGGCGGGTCCTTGACGGAGACCCAGTACTTC. This codes for CASSQRGGSLTETQYF.

This clonotype occurred many times. J is TRBJ1-3 and V is TRBV30, with D hard to call. Trimming left V 2 bases short and J 2 bases short, with 16 bases between. There are 16 residues in the CDR3. Germline lookup yields CDR1 GTSNPN and CDR2 SVGIG (reference sequence). The CDR3 DNA sequence: TGTGCCTGGAGTATCCCCAGTTACTACCCTGGAAACACCATATATTTT. It translates to CAWSIPSYYPGNTIYF.

This clonotype was seen ten or more times. This rearrangement joins TRBV12-3 or TRBV12-4 to TRBJ2-1; D is ambiguous. CDR3 length: 11 amino acids. V lost 5 bases, J lost 6 bases, and 5 bases lay in between. This CDR3 reads CASSKVNEQFF. In nucleotides, the CDR3 is TGTGCCAGCAGTAAGGTCAATGAGCAGTTCTTC.

This clonotype appeared once. DNA for the CDR3: TGCGCCAGCGCCCAAAGGGTCGGCCATGAGCAGTTCTTC. Its protein product is CASAQRVGHEQFF. The chain carries TRBV5-1 and TRBJ2-1; D is unresolved. The CDR3 consists of 13 residues. Germline lookup yields CDR1 SGHRS and CDR2 YFSETQ. The V gene lost 7 bases and the J gene lost 8 bases, with 16 bases spanning the gap.

V and J are TRBV6-1 and TRBJ1-2, with D possibly matching TRBD1 (5 bases). V was pared by 4 bases and J by 4 bases, with 7 bases between. Germline V gene data show CDR1 as MNHNS and CDR2 as SASEGT. This CDR3 is 12 amino acids long. In nucleotides, the CDR3 is TGTGCCAGCAGTGGACAGCTCTATGGCTACACCTTC. Translating it yields CASSGQLYGYTF.

This clonotype occurred many times. The chain combines TRBV2 with TRBJ2-2; TRBD1 might be the D (5 bases). Trimming removed 8 bases from V and 5 bases from J, with 18 bases in between. Germline V gives CDR1 SNHLY, CDR2 FYNNEI. This CDR3 is 15 amino acids long. The CDR3 DNA follows: TGTGCCAGCTCAACTCCCAGGGTCGGGACCGGGGAGCTGTTTTTT. Translating gives CASSTPRVGTGELFF.

V and J are TRBV20-1 and TRBJ2-5; D remains ambiguous. The germline V gene has CDR1 DFQATT and CDR2 SNEGSKA (reference sequence). V lost 5 bases and J 3 bases, leaving 4 bases between the germline ends. The CDR3 contains 10 residues. The CDR3 here is CSAFKETQYF. DNA for the CDR3: TGCAGTGCTTTTAAAGAGACCCAGTACTTC.

The chain joins TRBV6-1 to TRBJ2-7; 10 nucleotides match TRBD1. V shed 5 bases and J 1 base; nucleotides not matched to a gene: 5. Germline CDR1 and CDR2: MNHNS and SASEGT. CDR3 size: 15 residues. DNA of the CDR3: TGTGCCAGCAGTTTTGGGACAGGGGCTTCCTACGAGCAGTACTTC. Its translation is CASSFGTGASYEQYF.

This clonotype was detected only once. This rearrangement joins TRBV7-8 to TRBJ1-4; unclear D gene. CDR1 is SGHVS, CDR2 FQNEAQ, per germline. V lost 2 bases, J lost 4 bases, and 8 bases lay in between. The CDR3 has 14 amino acids. CDR3 residues: CASSLRLLNEKLFF. The DNA for the CDR3 is TGTGCCAGCAGCTTAAGACTGCTTAATGAAAAACTGTTTTTT.

The chain has TRBV28 and TRBJ1-2; the D gene is possibly TRBD1 (5 bases). Germline V gene sequence: CDR1 MDHEN, CDR2 SYDVKM. V lost 7 bases and J lost 8, with 17 bases in between. The CDR3 runs 13 residues. The CDR3 DNA is TGTGCCAGCACCCTAGAGGGGCCAAGCGGCTACACCTTC. Translated: CASTLEGPSGYTF.

The chain is built from TRBV9 and TRBJ2-5, with D perhaps TRBD1 or TRBD2 (6 bases each). Per germline, CDR1 SGDLS and CDR2 YYNGEE. This CDR3 contains 14 residues. The ends were cut back, 0 bases at V and 4 bases at J, with 10 bases in the middle. The CDR3 DNA reads TGTGCCAGCAGCGTAGAACAGGGAGGAGAGACCCAGTACTTC. This encodes CASSVEQGGETQYF.

In its sample, this clonotype was seen many times. The rearrangement links TRBV20-1 to TRBJ1-1; D remains ambiguous. The CDR3 runs 11 residues. V was cut by 3 bases and J by 11 bases, with 13 bases left in between. Germline V gene lookup returns CDR1 DFQATT and CDR2 SNEGSKA (reference sequence). CDR3 in amino acids: CSASNGLSAFF. The CDR3 DNA is TGCAGTGCTAGTAACGGCCTGTCGGCTTTCTTT.

The CDR3 is CASSIQGSITEAFF. CDR3 nucleotides: TGTGCCAGTAGTATCCAGGGGTCGATCACTGAAGCTTTCTTT. The chain carries TRBV19 and TRBJ1-1; a possible D gene is TRBD1 (6 bases). V dropped 3 bases and J dropped 4 bases, with 12 bases sitting between them. Per germline, CDR1 LNHDA and CDR2 SQIVND (reference sequence). The CDR3 totals 14 residues.

The chain uses TRBV4-1 and TRBJ1-2, with D uncertain. V was shortened by 0 bases and J by 4 bases, with 15 bases between the two germline ends. The germline V gene has CDR1 MGHRA and CDR2 YSYEKL. CDR3 length: 16 residues. The CDR3 spells CASSQDGGGTGYGYTF. In nucleotides, the CDR3 is TGCGCCAGCAGCCAAGATGGTGGAGGAACTGGCTATGGCTACACCTTC.